This is a list of T cell receptor beta chains from one sample in a study of blood T cell repertoires in COVID-19. The data were produced by immunoSEQ multiplex PCR, yet TCRdb's version contains in-frame clones alone and is incomplete. The table has around 200,000 clones, approximately 85% seen once. The sample was peripheral blood. Receptors were obtained from a human donor with active or convalescent COVID-19. The donor label of this sample is uncertain. The CDR3 runs from the conserved cysteine through the conserved F or W. The D gene is left open where the match is weak. Clone size is given for some rows only: seen once, a few or many times, or a class if the clone is expanded.

>TRBJ2-3|TRBD2|.|TRBV7-6
TGTGCCAATCATCGCCCGGCGGGGGGGCCGGATACGCAGTATTTT
CANHRPAGGPDTQYF
>TRBJ1-2|TRBD1|.|TRBV6-2/TRBV6-3
TGTGCCAGCAGTTCCCAGACAGGGAGTGGTGGCTACACCTTC
CASSSQTGSGGYTF
>TRBJ2-7|TRBD1|.|TRBV29-1
TGCAGCGTTGACCCGGGACAGTCCTACGAGCAGTACTTC
CSVDPGQSYEQYF
>TRBJ1-3|TRBD1|once|TRBV29-1
TGCAGCGTTGAAACAGGGGCGGGAAACACCATATATTTT
CSVETGAGNTIYF
>TRBJ1-5|.|.|TRBV12-3/TRBV12-4
TGTGCCAGCAGTCTCGGACAGAATCAGCCCCAGCATTTT
CASSLGQNQPQHF
>TRBJ2-2|.|.|TRBV5-1
TGCGCCAGCGCCCCGGGATCAACAAACACCGGGGAGCTGTTTTTT
CASAPGSTNTGELFF
>TRBJ1-6|.|.|TRBV9
TGTGCCAGCAGCGCGGGCGGGGGGGCTGATTCACCCCTCCACTTT
CASSAGGGADSPLHF
>TRBJ2-7|TRBD1|.|TRBV7-6
TGTGCCAGCAGCCCAGGCCCCCCTCTTTCGGGACAGGGGGCGGGGGAGCAGTACTTC
CASSPGPPLSGQGAGEQYF
>TRBJ2-7|.|few|TRBV12-5
TGTGCTACCTCCTCCGGGAAAGGGTACGAGCAGTACTTC
CATSSGKGYEQYF
>TRBJ1-2|TRBD1|.|TRBV29-1
TGCAGCGGTGGGACAGGAGTCTATGGCTACACCTTC
CSGGTGVYGYTF
>TRBJ2-5|.|.|TRBV5-1
TGCGCCAGCAGGCCCCCGGAGGGAGAGACCCAGTACTTC
CASRPPEGETQYF
>TRBJ1-4|.|.|TRBV5-8
TGTGCCAGCAGCTTGGCAGGGGCGAGTAATGAAAAACTGTTTTTT
CASSLAGASNEKLFF
>TRBJ2-1|.|.|TRBV19
TGTGCCAGTAGTATCGCGTACGATGAGCAGTTCTTC
CASSIAYDEQFF
>TRBJ1-6|TRBD1|.|TRBV2
TGTGCCAGCAGTTCGACAGGGAATTCACCCCTCCACTTT
CASSSTGNSPLHF
>TRBJ2-2|.|.|TRBV19
TGTGCCAGTAGGGGGGGAACGAACACCGGGGAGCTGTTTTTT
CASRGGTNTGELFF
>TRBJ2-5|TRBD2|.|TRBV7-2
TGTGCCAGCAGCTTATTTAGCACCGGGGGGGGGTACCAAGAGACCCAGTACTTC
CASSLFSTGGGYQETQYF
>TRBJ2-2|TRBD2|.|TRBV13
TGTGCCAGCAGCTACGGGACTAGCGGGCAAACGAACACCGGGGAGCTGTTTTTT
CASSYGTSGQTNTGELFF
>TRBJ2-5|.|.|TRBV10-2
TGCGCCAGCAGGCGACGGGGCGGAGGGGAGACCCAGTACTTC
CASRRRGGGETQYF
>TRBJ2-3|TRBD2|.|TRBV11-2
TGTGCCAGCAGCCGACTAGCGGGAGGGGGCACAGATACGCAGTATTTT
CASSRLAGGGTDTQYF
>TRBJ1-4|.|.|TRBV19
TGTGCCAGTATAAATCGCGCGGGGGGTGAAGAAAAACTGTTTTTT
CASINRAGGEEKLFF
>TRBJ2-2|.|.|TRBV5-1
TGCGCCAGCAGCTTGAGTCCAGGTTTGAACACCGGGGAGCTGTTTTTT
CASSLSPGLNTGELFF
>TRBJ2-1|.|.|TRBV11-3
TGTGCCAGCAGCGACGAGAGGTTGGGTGAGCAGTTCTTC
CASSDERLGEQFF
>TRBJ2-3|.|.|TRBV27
TGTGCCACCTCCTTCCGGGGGGCTAGGGGCACAGATACGCAGTATTTT
CATSFRGARGTDTQYF
>TRBJ1-2|TRBD1|.|TRBV7-9
TGTGCCAGCAGCTTAGCCCCGACAGGGGACTATGGCTACACCTTC
CASSLAPTGDYGYTF
>TRBJ1-2|.|.|TRBV20-1
TGCAGTGCTCTACAGGGCTATGGCTACACCTTC
CSALQGYGYTF
>TRBJ1-5|.|.|TRBV3-1/TRBV3-2
TGTGCCAGCAGCCAAGACTCCTCCTTCAATCAGCCCCAGCATTTT
CASSQDSSFNQPQHF
>TRBJ2-2|TRBD2|.|TRBV10-3
TGTGCCATCACCAGTGACTCAGGGGAGCGGACTAGCGGGGATCTATCGGCCGGGGAGCTGTTTTTT
CAITSDSGERTSGDLSAGELFF
>TRBJ2-2|TRBD2|.|TRBV19
TGTGCCAGTAGACCTTTCGGGACTACGAACACCGGGGAGCTGTTTTTT
CASRPFGTTNTGELFF
>TRBJ2-1|.|.|TRBV7-3
TGTGCCAGCAGCTCCCGGACAGGAGGGGATGAGCAGTTCTTC
CASSSRTGGDEQFF
>TRBJ2-1|.|.|TRBV13
TGTGCCAGCAGCTTTTGGAGGGCCTCTTCCTACAATGAGCAGTTCTTC
CASSFWRASSYNEQFF
>TRBJ2-7|.|.|TRBV19
TGTGCCAGTAGAACGGTTGGTAGCTCCTACGAGCAGTACTTC
CASRTVGSSYEQYF
>TRBJ1-2|TRBD1|.|TRBV5-4
TGTGCCAGCAGCCCCGGGTCAGGGGACAGTTCCGTCTATGGCTACACCTTC
CASSPGSGDSSVYGYTF
>TRBJ2-1|TRBD2|.|TRBV7-6
TGTGCCAGCAGTCGGACTAGCGGGTATTACAATGAGCAGTTCTTC
CASSRTSGYYNEQFF
>TRBJ2-1|TRBD2|.|TRBV28
TGTGCCAGCAGTTCTAGCGGGGCGTCCTACAATGAGCAGTTCTTC
CASSSSGASYNEQFF
>TRBJ1-1|.|.|TRBV10-1
TGCGCCAGCAGCCCCGCAGGCCCTACTGAAGCTTTCTTT
CASSPAGPTEAFF
>TRBJ1-2|.|.|TRBV2
TGTGCCAGCAGTGCGCAACTGACAGTTAACTATGGCTACACCTTC
CASSAQLTVNYGYTF
>TRBJ2-7|.|once|TRBV2
TGTGCCAGCCGCCCAGACTCCCACGAGCAGTACTTC
CASRPDSHEQYF
>TRBJ1-2|.|.|TRBV11-2
TGTGCCAGCAGCTTAGAGAGGGGGATAGTCTATGGCTACACCTTC
CASSLERGIVYGYTF
>TRBJ2-1|TRBD2|once|TRBV4-3
TGCGCCAGCAGCCAAGGGTCGGGGGGGGAAAACAATGAGCAGTTCTTC
CASSQGSGGENNEQFF
>TRBJ1-1|.|.|TRBV6-4
TGTGCCAGCAGTGTGTGGCAGAACACTGAAGCTTTCTTT
CASSVWQNTEAFF
>TRBJ1-1|TRBD1|.|TRBV29-1
TGCAGCGTCACCAGCGGGGGACAGGGGACTGAAGCTTTCTTT
CSVTSGGQGTEAFF
>TRBJ2-7|.|.|TRBV6-4
TGTGCCAGCAGTGAATACAGGGCGGGCTCCTACGAGCAGTACTTC
CASSEYRAGSYEQYF